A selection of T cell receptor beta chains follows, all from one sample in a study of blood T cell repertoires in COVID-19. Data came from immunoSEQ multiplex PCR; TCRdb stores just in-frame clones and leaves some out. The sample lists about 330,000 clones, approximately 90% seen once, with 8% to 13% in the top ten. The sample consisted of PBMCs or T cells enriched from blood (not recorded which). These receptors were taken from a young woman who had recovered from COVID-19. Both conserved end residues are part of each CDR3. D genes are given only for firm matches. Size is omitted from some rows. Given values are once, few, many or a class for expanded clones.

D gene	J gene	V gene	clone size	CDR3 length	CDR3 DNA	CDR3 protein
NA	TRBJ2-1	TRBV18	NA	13	TGTGCCAGCTCAGGGGCAACTTACAATGAGCAGTTCTTC	CASSGATYNEQFF
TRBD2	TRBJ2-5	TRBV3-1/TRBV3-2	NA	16	TGTGCCAGCAGCCAAGATACGGCTAGCGGGAGACAGACCCAGTACTTC	CASSQDTASGRQTQYF
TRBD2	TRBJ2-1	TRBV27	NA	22	TGTGCCAGCAGTCCCGGTTTCGGGAGGGCCCCGATATTCCGAAGCTCCTACAATGAGCAGTTCTTC	CASSPGFGRAPIFRSSYNEQFF
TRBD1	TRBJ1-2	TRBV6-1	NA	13	TGTGCCAGCAGTGAAGACAGGGGGGGAGGCTACACCTTC	CASSEDRGGGYTF
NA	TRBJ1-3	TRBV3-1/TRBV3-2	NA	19	TGTGCCAGCAGCCAAGCGTTGAGGGAGAGGCAGTTCTCTGGAAACACCATATATTTT	CASSQALRERQFSGNTIYF
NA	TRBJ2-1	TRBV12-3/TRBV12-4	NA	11	TGTGCCAGCAGTTTACAGTATGAGCAGTTCTTC	CASSLQYEQFF
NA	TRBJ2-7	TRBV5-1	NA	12	TGCGCCAGCAGCCAGGTGGCCTACGAGCAGTACTTC	CASSQVAYEQYF
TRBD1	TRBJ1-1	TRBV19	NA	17	TGTGCCAGTAGTATAGATCGGGACAGGGGGCTGTTCACTGAAGCTTTCTTT	CASSIDRDRGLFTEAFF
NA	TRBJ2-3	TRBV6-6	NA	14	TGTGCCAGCAGGAGGGCGTCTAGCACAGATACGCAGTATTTT	CASRRASSTDTQYF
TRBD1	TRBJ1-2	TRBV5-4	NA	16	TGTGCCAGCAGCGCCTTAACCGGGACAGGGGACTATGGCTACACCTTC	CASSALTGTGDYGYTF
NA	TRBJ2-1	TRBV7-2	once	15	TGTGCCAGCAGCTTAAACACGGCAGGCCACAATGAGCAGTTCTTC	CASSLNTAGHNEQFF
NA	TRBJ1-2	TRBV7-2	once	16	TGTGCCAGCAGCTCAAGGTCCCCCGACAGGCCCCTTGGCTACACCTTC	CASSSRSPDRPLGYTF
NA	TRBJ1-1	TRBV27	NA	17	TGTGCCAGCAGTAGGTATTTAGGAGGGAGTGGGGCTTTTGAAGCTTTCTTT	CASSRYLGGSGAFEAFF
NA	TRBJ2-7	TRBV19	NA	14	TGTGCCAGTAGTATGGCCGGAGCGACCTACGAGCAGTACTTC	CASSMAGATYEQYF
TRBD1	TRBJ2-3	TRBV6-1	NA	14	TGTGCCAGCAGTGACGGACAGGGCACAGATACGCAGTATTTT	CASSDGQGTDTQYF
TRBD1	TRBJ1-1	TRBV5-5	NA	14	TGTGCCAGCAGGGGGACAGTCATGAACACTGAAGCTTTCTTT	CASRGTVMNTEAFF
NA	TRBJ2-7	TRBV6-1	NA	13	TGTGCCAGCAGCGAAGGGGCAGAGTACGAGCAGTACTTC	CASSEGAEYEQYF
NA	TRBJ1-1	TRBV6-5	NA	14	TGTGCCAGCAGTCCCGAGAGCTTGAACACTGAAGCTTTCTTT	CASSPESLNTEAFF
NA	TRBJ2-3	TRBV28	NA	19	TGTGCCAGCCATCCCTTGGTTTACTCCTCGACAGTAGAGACAGATACGCAGTATTTT	CASHPLVYSSTVETDTQYF
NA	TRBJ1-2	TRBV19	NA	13	TGTGCCAGTAGTACCACAGCCTTTTATGGCTACACCTTC	CASSTTAFYGYTF
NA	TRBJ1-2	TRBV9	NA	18	TGTGCCAGCAGCGTAGATGGTTCGGGGGATACCTACAACTATGGCTACACCTTC	CASSVDGSGDTYNYGYTF
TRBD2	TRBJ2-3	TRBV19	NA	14	TGTGCCAGTAGTGCTAGCGGGAAGACAGATACGCAGTATTTT	CASSASGKTDTQYF
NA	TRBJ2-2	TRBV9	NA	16	TGTGCCAGCAGCGTGGCGGGGGCGCCGGACACCGGGGAGCTGTTTTTT	CASSVAGAPDTGELFF
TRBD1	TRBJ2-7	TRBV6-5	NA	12	TGTGCCAGCACCACAGGGGAACCCGAGCAGTACTTC	CASTTGEPEQYF
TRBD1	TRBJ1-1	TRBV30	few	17	TGTGCCTGGAGTCGGACCCCACGGACAGGGGGAGGCACTGAAGCTTTCTTT	CAWSRTPRTGGGTEAFF
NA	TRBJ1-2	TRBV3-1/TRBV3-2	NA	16	TGTGCCAGCAGCCCTACAATAACACAGGGTAGCAAGGGCTACACCTTC	CASSPTITQGSKGYTF
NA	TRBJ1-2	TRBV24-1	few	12	TGTGCCACCAGTGACTCGAGCTATGGCTACACCTTC	CATSDSSYGYTF
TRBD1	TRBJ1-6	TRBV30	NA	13	TGTGCCGAAAATCAGGGGGCCAGGTCACCCCTCCACTTT	CAENQGARSPLHF
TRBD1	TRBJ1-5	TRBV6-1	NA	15	TGTGCCAGCAGTGATCCGGGACAGGGAAATCAGCCCCAGCATTTT	CASSDPGQGNQPQHF
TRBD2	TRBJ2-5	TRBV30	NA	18	TGTGCCTGGATCGCGACTAGCGGGAGTTGGGTACCCGGGGAGACCCAGTACTTC	CAWIATSGSWVPGETQYF
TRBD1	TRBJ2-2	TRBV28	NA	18	TGTGCCAGCAGTTTGTCTCTCTCGGGACAGGGGATCACCGGGGAGCTGTTTTTT	CASSLSLSGQGITGELFF
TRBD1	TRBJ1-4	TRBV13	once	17	TGTGCCAGCAGCTTAAGAGGGGGCGCGAGGGCTAATGAAAAACTGTTTTTT	CASSLRGGARANEKLFF
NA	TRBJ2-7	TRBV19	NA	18	TGTGCCAGTAGTATCGAGTGGGGAGGGCCCCAGGGGCGGAACGAGCAGTACTTC	CASSIEWGGPQGRNEQYF
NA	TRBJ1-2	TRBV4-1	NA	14	TGCGCCAGCAGCCCGGGTAGGGGGATAGGAGGCTACACCTTC	CASSPGRGIGGYTF
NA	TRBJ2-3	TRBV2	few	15	TGTGCCAGCAGTGAGGGTAGGCGGAGCACAGATACGCAGTATTTT	CASSEGRRSTDTQYF
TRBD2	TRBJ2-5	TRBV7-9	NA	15	TGTGCCAGCAGCTTAGGGAGCGGGGGACAAGAGACCCAGTACTTC	CASSLGSGGQETQYF
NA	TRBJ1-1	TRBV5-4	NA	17	TGTGCCAGCAGCTTAATCGGTGGGGCAGACTTGAACACTGAAGCTTTCTTT	CASSLIGGADLNTEAFF
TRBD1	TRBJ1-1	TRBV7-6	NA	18	TGTGCCAGCAGCTTAGATCTCGAGACAGGGAGGTTAAACACTGAAGCTTTCTTT	CASSLDLETGRLNTEAFF
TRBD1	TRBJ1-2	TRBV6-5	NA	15	TGTGCCAGCAGTTCAAGTCCACAGGGGGCGGATGGCTACACCTTC	CASSSSPQGADGYTF
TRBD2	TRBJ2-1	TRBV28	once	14	TGTGCCAGCAGTTTTAGCGGGACGGACATTGAGCAGTTCTTC	CASSFSGTDIEQFF
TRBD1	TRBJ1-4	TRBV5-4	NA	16	TGTGCCAGCAGCTTGGTACCGGGACAGGGCACTGAAAAACTGTTTTTT	CASSLVPGQGTEKLFF
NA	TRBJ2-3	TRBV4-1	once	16	TGCGCCAGCAGCCCGGTGGGGCTAGCGATCACAGATACGCAGTATTTT	CASSPVGLAITDTQYF
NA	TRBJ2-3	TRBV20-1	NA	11	TGCAGTGCCTCGGGAACAGATACGCAGTATTTT	CSASGTDTQYF
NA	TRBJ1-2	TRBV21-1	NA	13	TGTGCCAGCCCCAAGAAGGGGCAGGGTGGCTACACCTTC	CASPKKGQGGYTF
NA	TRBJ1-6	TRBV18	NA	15	TGTGCCAGCTCACCGAAGAGCGAATATAATTCACCCCTCCACTTT	CASSPKSEYNSPLHF
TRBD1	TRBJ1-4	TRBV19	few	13	TGTGCCAGTATAGGGGGCCTTAATGAAAAACTGTTTTTT	CASIGGLNEKLFF
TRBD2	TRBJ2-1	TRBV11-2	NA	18	TGTGCCAGCAGCTCAGGGACTAATCCTCGAAGCTCCTACAATGAGCAGTTCTTC	CASSSGTNPRSSYNEQFF
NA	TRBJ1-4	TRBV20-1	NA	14	TGCAGTGCTAGTCCAACAGGGAAAGGTGAAAAACTGTTTTTT	CSASPTGKGEKLFF
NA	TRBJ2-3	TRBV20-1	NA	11	TGCAGTGCGCGAAAGGGGGATACGCAGTATTTT	CSARKGDTQYF